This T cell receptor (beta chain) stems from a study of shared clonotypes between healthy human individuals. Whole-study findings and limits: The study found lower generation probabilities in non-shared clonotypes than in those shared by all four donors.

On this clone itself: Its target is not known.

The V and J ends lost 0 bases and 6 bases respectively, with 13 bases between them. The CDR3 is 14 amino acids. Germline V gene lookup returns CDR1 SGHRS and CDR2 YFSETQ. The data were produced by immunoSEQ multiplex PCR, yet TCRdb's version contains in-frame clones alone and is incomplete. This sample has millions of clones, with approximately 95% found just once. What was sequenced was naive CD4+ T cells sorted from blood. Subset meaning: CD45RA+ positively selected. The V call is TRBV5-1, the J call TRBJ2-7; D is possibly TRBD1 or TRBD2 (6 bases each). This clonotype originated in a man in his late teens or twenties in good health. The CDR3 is CASSLGGGGVEQYF. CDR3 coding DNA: TGCGCCAGCAGCTTGGGTGGAGGGGGAGTCGAGCAGTACTTC.